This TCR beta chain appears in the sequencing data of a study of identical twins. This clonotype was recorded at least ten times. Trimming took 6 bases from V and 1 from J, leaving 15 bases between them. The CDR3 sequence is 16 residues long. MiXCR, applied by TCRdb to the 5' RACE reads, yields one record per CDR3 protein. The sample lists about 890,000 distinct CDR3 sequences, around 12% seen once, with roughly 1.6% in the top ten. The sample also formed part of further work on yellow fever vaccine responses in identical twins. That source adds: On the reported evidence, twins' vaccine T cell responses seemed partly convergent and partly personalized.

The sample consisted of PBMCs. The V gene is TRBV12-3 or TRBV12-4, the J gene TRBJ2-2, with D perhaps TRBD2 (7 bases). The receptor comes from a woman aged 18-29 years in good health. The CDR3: CASSHGGALNTGELFF. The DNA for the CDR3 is TGTGCCAGCAGCCATGGGGGGGCGCTGAACACCGGGGAGCTGTTTTTT.